Given below is one T cell receptor beta chain in context. Its antigen is currently not known. No qualities accompany the bases; no much larger clone lies one base away. Participants in the prospective study were enrolled through a virtual design, were aged roughly 18 to 100 years, and lived in about 25 United States geographic areas. To assign participants to cohorts, the prospective study relied on clinical history that participants themselves reported in a screening survey and a study questionnaire. For ImmuneRACE Cohort 3, a participant was defined as recovered based on two consecutive negative NP/OP PCR tests, clearance by a healthcare professional, or resolution of symptoms. Each participant in the prospective study had whole blood, serum and a nasopharyngeal or oropharyngeal swab collected by mobile phlebotomists. Participants in the prospective study had the option to provide additional blood draws and questionnaires over a roughly two-month period. Blood samples from the prospective study were shipped frozen or at room temperature prior to DNA extraction.

The data derive from a study of blood T cell repertoires in COVID-19 (dated by TCRdb to the early 2020s). With respect to the entire study: Samples covering the acute and convalescent phases of COVID-19 were provided by collaborators in the United States, Italy and Spain. The samples were drawn from two sources: the first 160 participants of the ongoing ImmuneRACE study, and fewer than 1,500 subjects contributed by 6 global collaborators. HLA class I and class II types, where available, came from metadata supplied by the sample provider rather than from assay-based typing. Subjects who had been exposed to COVID-19, were actively infected with it, or had recovered from it provided the deeply sampled blood TCRbeta repertoires that made up the dataset. The repertoires were made available in a free public database intended to serve as a resource for research on the immune response to SARS-CoV-2. The material from the prospective study consisted of cDNA or gDNA derived from T cells, B-cell-depleted T cells, or PBMCs. Sample metadata almost always included a de-identified subject ID, COVID-19 status, age in years and sex.

TCRbeta CDR3 regions were amplified from genomic DNA using the immunoSEQ Assay, a bias-controlled multiplex PCR. The paper's processing steps were these. The number of nucleated cells in each sample was estimated by amplification of reference gene primers within the assay. To quantify the absolute abundance of each unique TCRbeta CDR3 rearrangement, sequence reads were collapsed and filtered. For each sample, productive Simpson clonality was calculated as the square root of Simpson's diversity index over productive rearrangements. TCRdb holds this immuneACCESS table with in-frame rearrangements only. Some clones are missing; in checked studies, unresolved V genes explain under half, and the rest has no known cause. V and J calls and clone size are as listed in that table; D and trimming were resolved from the DNA. This sample lists more than 300,000 clones; 65% to 90% were detected once. Together, the top ten hold about 10% of the sample.

At the junction V is shortened by 3 bases and J by 3 bases; bases outside the gene matches: 5. The germline V gene encodes CDR1 ENHRY and CDR2 SYGVKD. There are 16 amino acids in the CDR3, from cysteine to phenylalanine inclusive. The CDR3 DNA has 48 bases and is translated from base 1. Paper-wide results and their limitations: Clinical and demographic metadata were provided uncurated, with the amount varying by source and participant.

This TCR came from a young woman who had recovered from COVID-19. The sequenced sample consisted of PBMCs or T cells enriched from blood (not recorded which). The V and J segments used are TRBV10-3 and TRBJ2-3, with 11 bases in between that match TRBD1. The CDR3 reads CAISDGDRGRTDTQYF. At the DNA level, the sequence is TGTGCCATCAGTGACGGGGACAGGGGGAGGACAGATACGCAGTATTTT.